This section outlines one T cell receptor (beta chain) sequence together with its context. The antigen is unknown. These data are taken from a study of T cell responses to AZD1222 COVID-19 vaccine. Study information: Whether given at about 4 or about 12 weeks, second doses were pooled.

The CDR3 loop spans 16 amino acids. V dropped 7 bases and J dropped 2 bases, with 18 bases sitting between them. Per germline, CDR1 MDHEN and CDR2 SYDVKM. Whole-study findings and limits: Mostly white British, mostly female donors; authors suggested clonal diversity may be underestimated. Spike-specific TCR depth and breadth grew after two AZD1222 doses. With dominance at 160-218 and 743-854, vaccine-associated CD4 TCRs spanned spike.

The protocol was immunoSEQ multiplex PCR, while the TCRdb copy is restricted to in-frame clones and leaves out a portion. The sample yields about 110,000 clones, 85% to 90% seen once. Material: peripheral blood, obtained on day 0 of AZD1222 vaccination. The source is an adult in good health. The chain carries TRBV28 and TRBJ1-5; maybe TRBD1 (6 bases). CDR3 sequence: CASTHSGRGGNQPQHF. The CDR3 DNA follows: TGTGCCAGCACCCACTCGGGCAGGGGTGGCAATCAGCCCCAGCATTTT.